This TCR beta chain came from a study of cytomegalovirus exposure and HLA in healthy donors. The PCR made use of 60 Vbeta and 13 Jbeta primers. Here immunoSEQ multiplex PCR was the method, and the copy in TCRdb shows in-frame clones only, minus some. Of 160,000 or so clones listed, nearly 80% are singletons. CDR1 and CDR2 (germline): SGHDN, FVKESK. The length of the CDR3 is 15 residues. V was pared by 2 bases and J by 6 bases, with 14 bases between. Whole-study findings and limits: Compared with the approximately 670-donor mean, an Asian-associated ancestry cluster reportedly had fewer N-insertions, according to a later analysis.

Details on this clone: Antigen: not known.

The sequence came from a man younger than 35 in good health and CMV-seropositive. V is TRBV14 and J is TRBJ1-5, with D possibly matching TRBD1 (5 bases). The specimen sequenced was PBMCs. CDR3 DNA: TGTGCCAGCAGCCAACCGCGGGGGTTGGGTCAGCCCCAGCATTTT. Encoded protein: CASSQPRGLGQPQHF.